Listed below are T cell receptor beta chains from one sample, sequenced in a study of cytomegalovirus exposure and HLA in healthy donors. Using immunoSEQ multiplex PCR, the repertoire was profiled, and TCRdb retains in-frame clones only, with some absent. The specimen's table records some 130,000 clones. The source material was PBMCs. Receptors were obtained from a man aged 18 to 29 in good health and CMV-seronegative. Each CDR3 is given with its conserved first and last residue. D genes are given only for firm matches.

cdr3_aa cdr3_nt j_call d_call v_call
CASSLEGGRNYEQYF TGTGCCAGCAGCTTAGAGGGAGGACGAAACTACGAGCAGTACTTC TRBJ2-7 NA TRBV7-2
CASSEVDSYSYEQYF TGTGCCAGCAGTGAAGTGGACAGCTACTCCTACGAGCAGTACTTC TRBJ2-7 NA TRBV2
CASSGPPGGEEKLFF TGTGCCAGCAGTGGCCCCCCAGGGGGTGAAGAAAAACTGTTTTTT TRBJ1-4 TRBD1 TRBV6-5
CASSAEGRAEAFF TGTGCCAGCAGCGCAGAGGGTCGGGCTGAAGCTTTCTTT TRBJ1-1 NA TRBV9
CASSRQGAVDF TGTGCCAGCAGCCGACAGGGGGCGGTAGACTTC TRBJ2-7 TRBD1 TRBV6-6
CAISVQDYGYTF TGTGCCATCAGTGTTCAGGACTATGGCTACACCTTC TRBJ1-2 NA TRBV10-3
CASRGTGRQQYF TGTGCCAGCAGGGGGACAGGAAGGCAGCAGTACTTC TRBJ2-7 TRBD1 TRBV28
CASSEASIGVQQPQHF TGTGCCAGCAGTGAAGCGTCGATCGGGGTACAACAGCCCCAGCATTTT TRBJ1-5 NA TRBV6-1
CAIIKSIAGGLDTQYF TGTGCCATCATAAAGTCAATAGCGGGGGGCCTAGATACGCAGTATTTT TRBJ2-3 TRBD2 TRBV10-3
CASSLTGEGPYLYGYTF TGTGCCAGCAGCTTGACAGGGGAAGGCCCCTATCTTTATGGCTACACCTTC TRBJ1-2 TRBD1 TRBV5-4
CASSRRGDTQYF TGTGCCAGCAGCCGAAGGGGGGATACGCAGTATTTT TRBJ2-3 NA TRBV7-8
CATRGSSYEQYF TGTGCCACTAGGGGGAGCTCCTACGAGCAGTACTTC TRBJ2-7 NA TRBV28
CAILAAGELFF TGTGCCATCCTCGCGGCCGGGGAGCTGTTTTTT TRBJ2-2 NA TRBV10-3
CASSVDRGYGYTF TGTGCCAGCAGCGTAGATAGGGGCTATGGCTACACCTTC TRBJ1-2 NA TRBV9
CASSLEFAGIRETQYF TGTGCCAGCAGCTTAGAGTTTGCGGGGATTAGGGAGACCCAGTACTTC TRBJ2-5 NA TRBV7-2
CASSVSTDRNQPQHF TGTGCCAGCAGCGTTTCCACTGACAGAAATCAGCCCCAGCATTTT TRBJ1-5 NA TRBV9
CASSSGAGGASVVGETQYF TGCGCCAGCAGCTCGGGGGCGGGGGGCGCATCTGTGGTGGGAGAGACCCAGTACTTC TRBJ2-5 TRBD2 TRBV5-1
CASSSGLAGGNEQFF TGTGCCAGCAGCTCCGGCCTAGCGGGAGGGAATGAGCAGTTCTTC TRBJ2-1 TRBD2 TRBV7-2
CASSEASGSTEQYF TGTGCCAGCAGTGAAGCTAGCGGGAGTACCGAGCAGTACTTC TRBJ2-7 TRBD2 TRBV25-1
CASHRDRGQEQYF TGTGCCAGCCACCGGGACAGGGGTCAAGAGCAGTACTTC TRBJ2-7 TRBD1 TRBV18
CASSLGLGTLHF TGTGCCAGCAGTTTGGGCCTCGGGACCCTCCACTTT TRBJ1-6 NA TRBV7-3
CASRHTQGNTEAFF TGTGCCAGCAGGCACACCCAGGGGAACACTGAAGCTTTCTTT TRBJ1-1 NA TRBV5-4
CASRDTGTATQHF TGTGCCAGCAGGGACACCGGGACAGCAACCCAGCATTTT TRBJ1-5 TRBD1 TRBV6-1
CASSQGLLGEQYF TGTGCCAGCAGCCAGGGACTACTAGGGGAGCAGTACTTC TRBJ2-7 TRBD2 TRBV11-2
CASSQDLSGGAFTGELFF TGCGCCAGCAGCCAAGACCTCAGCGGGGGGGCCTTTACCGGGGAGCTGTTTTTT TRBJ2-2 TRBD2 TRBV4-3
CASSPDRVPYEQYF TGCGCCAGCAGTCCGGACAGGGTCCCCTACGAGCAGTACTTC TRBJ2-7 TRBD1 TRBV5-1
CASSSRTINEQYF TGTGCCAGCAGCTCTAGGACTATCAACGAGCAGTACTTC TRBJ2-7 NA TRBV7-9
CASSPGLQGAHEQYF TGCGCCAGCTCTCCAGGGCTGCAGGGGGCCCACGAGCAGTACTTC TRBJ2-7 TRBD1 TRBV5-1
CASSFGQASSYNSPLHF TGTGCCAGCAGTTTCGGACAGGCTAGCTCCTATAATTCACCCCTCCACTTT TRBJ1-6 TRBD1 TRBV7-8
CASSQDSGQLYTQYF TGCGCCAGCAGCCAAGATAGCGGACAACTTTATACGCAGTATTTT TRBJ2-3 NA TRBV4-3
CASRPLAGEETQYF TGTGCCAGCAGGCCACTAGCGGGGGAAGAGACCCAGTACTTC TRBJ2-5 TRBD2 TRBV27
CASSPAGSYGYTF TGTGCCAGCTCCCCTGCAGGATCCTATGGCTACACCTTC TRBJ1-2 NA TRBV18
CASSIDSTYGYTF TGTGCCAGTAGTATTGACAGCACCTATGGCTACACCTTC TRBJ1-2 NA TRBV19
CASSQRQLAYEQYF TGTGCCAGCAGCCAACGACAGCTAGCCTACGAGCAGTACTTC TRBJ2-7 NA TRBV7-9
CASSLYWPGFANTGELFF TGTGCCAGCAGCTTATACTGGCCAGGGTTCGCGAACACCGGGGAGCTGTTTTTT TRBJ2-2 NA TRBV7-3
CASSPAGYNEQFF TGTGCCAGCTCACCGGCAGGCTACAATGAGCAGTTCTTC TRBJ2-1 NA TRBV18
CASSYGTVVLGELFF TGTGCCAGCAGTTACGGGACAGTAGTATTGGGGGAGCTGTTTTTT TRBJ2-2 TRBD1 TRBV6-5
CASSVPSGSTDTQYF TGTGCCAGCAGCGTCCCTAGCGGTAGCACAGATACGCAGTATTTT TRBJ2-3 TRBD2 TRBV9
CASSEVAGDQPQHF TGTGCCAGCAGTGAAGTGGCAGGGGATCAGCCCCAGCATTTT TRBJ1-5 NA TRBV6-1
CASEAQSYGYTF TGTGCCTCGGAGGCGCAAAGCTATGGCTACACCTTC TRBJ1-2 NA TRBV7-9
CASSLERARGLNEQYF TGCGCCAGCAGCTTGGAGCGGGCCAGGGGGCTAAACGAGCAGTACTTC TRBJ2-7 TRBD1 TRBV5-1